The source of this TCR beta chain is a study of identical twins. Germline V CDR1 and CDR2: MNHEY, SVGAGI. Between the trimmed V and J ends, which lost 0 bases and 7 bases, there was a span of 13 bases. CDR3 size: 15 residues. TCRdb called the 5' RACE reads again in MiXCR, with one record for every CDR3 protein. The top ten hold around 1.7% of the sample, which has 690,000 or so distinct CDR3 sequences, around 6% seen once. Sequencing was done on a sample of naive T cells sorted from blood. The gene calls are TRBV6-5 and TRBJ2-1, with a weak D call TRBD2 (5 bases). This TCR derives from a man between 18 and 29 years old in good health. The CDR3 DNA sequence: TGTGCCAGCAGTTACTCAGGGCGGGTAAAGAATGAGCAGTTCTTC. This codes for CASSYSGRVKNEQFF.